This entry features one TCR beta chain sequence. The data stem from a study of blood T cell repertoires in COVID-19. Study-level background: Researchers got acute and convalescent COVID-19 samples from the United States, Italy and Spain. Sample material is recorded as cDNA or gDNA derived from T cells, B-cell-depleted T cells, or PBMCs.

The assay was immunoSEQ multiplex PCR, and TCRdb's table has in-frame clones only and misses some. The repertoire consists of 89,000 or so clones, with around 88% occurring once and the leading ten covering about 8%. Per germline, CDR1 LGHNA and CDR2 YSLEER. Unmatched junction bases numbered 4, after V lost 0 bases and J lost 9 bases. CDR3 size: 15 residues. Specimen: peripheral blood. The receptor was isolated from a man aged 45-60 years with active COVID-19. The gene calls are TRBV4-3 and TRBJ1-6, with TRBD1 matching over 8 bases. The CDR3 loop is CASSQDRGRISPLHF. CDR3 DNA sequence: TGCGCCAGCAGCCAAGACAGGGGGCGTATTTCACCCCTCCACTTT.